These T cell receptor beta chains were read from a single sample in a study of blood T cell repertoires in COVID-19. Libraries were prepared by immunoSEQ multiplex PCR; TCRdb keeps only in-frame clonotypes and omits some of them. The table includes 160,000 or so clones, 80% detected once. The sequenced sample was PBMCs or T cells enriched from blood (not recorded which). Every receptor here comes from a man between 40 and 49 years old who had recovered from COVID-19. Both conserved end residues are part of each CDR3. A D gene is named only where the DNA matches it firmly. Part of the rows lack a size; the others show once, few, many or a class for expanded clones.

v_gene: TRBV2
abundance: few
j_gene: TRBJ2-1
d_gene: NA
CDR3nt: TGTGCCAGCAGCGCAAATCTAAACCGTGAGCAGTTCTTC
CDR3aa: CASSANLNREQFF

v_gene: TRBV2
abundance: NA
j_gene: TRBJ1-1
d_gene: NA
CDR3nt: TGTGCCAGCCCTCGGTCCCCTGGTAGTGAAGCTTTCTTT
CDR3aa: CASPRSPGSEAFF

v_gene: TRBV18
abundance: NA
j_gene: TRBJ1-1
d_gene: NA
CDR3nt: TGTGCCAGCTCACCCTTGCAGGACACTGAAGCTTTCTTT
CDR3aa: CASSPLQDTEAFF

v_gene: TRBV4-2
abundance: NA
j_gene: TRBJ2-1
d_gene: TRBD2
CDR3nt: TGTGCCAGCAGCCAGGATCCCGGGGGGGTCGGCAGGGTGGGGGGCCTGAATGAGCAGTTCTTC
CDR3aa: CASSQDPGGVGRVGGLNEQFF

v_gene: TRBV2
abundance: NA
j_gene: TRBJ2-1
d_gene: TRBD1
CDR3nt: TGTGCCAGCAGGGGGACAGGGGGATTTTTCTACAATGAGCAGTTCTTC
CDR3aa: CASRGTGGFFYNEQFF

v_gene: TRBV5-1
abundance: NA
j_gene: TRBJ1-2
d_gene: TRBD1
CDR3nt: TGCGCCAGCAGCTTCCGCGGGACAGGGGAGGGCTACACCTTC
CDR3aa: CASSFRGTGEGYTF

v_gene: TRBV7-9
abundance: few
j_gene: TRBJ2-2
d_gene: NA
CDR3nt: TGTGCCAGCAGCTTAGTGGCTACCGGGGAGCTGTTTTTT
CDR3aa: CASSLVATGELFF

v_gene: TRBV11-2
abundance: NA
j_gene: TRBJ2-1
d_gene: NA
CDR3nt: TGTGCCAGCAGCACCGGTAGAGGTGAGCAGTTCTTC
CDR3aa: CASSTGRGEQFF

v_gene: TRBV3-1/TRBV3-2
abundance: NA
j_gene: TRBJ2-6
d_gene: NA
CDR3nt: TGTGCCAGCAGCCAAGAACCCCTCAGGAACTCTGGGGCCAACGTCCTGACTTTC
CDR3aa: CASSQEPLRNSGANVLTF

v_gene: TRBV27
abundance: few
j_gene: TRBJ1-2
d_gene: NA
CDR3nt: TGTGCCAGCAGTTTACTGGGGGCGGAGATGTATGGCTACACCTTC
CDR3aa: CASSLLGAEMYGYTF

v_gene: TRBV12-3/TRBV12-4
abundance: few
j_gene: TRBJ2-5
d_gene: NA
CDR3nt: TGTGCCAGCAGGCCCCGACAGCTAGAGACCCAGTACTTC
CDR3aa: CASRPRQLETQYF

v_gene: TRBV30
abundance: NA
j_gene: TRBJ1-4
d_gene: TRBD1
CDR3nt: TGTGCCTGGAGTCAAGGACAGGTGGGGGGAGAAAAACTGTTTTTT
CDR3aa: CAWSQGQVGGEKLFF

v_gene: TRBV10-3
abundance: NA
j_gene: TRBJ1-2
d_gene: NA
CDR3nt: TGTGCCATCAGTGAGGTATATGGCTACACCTTC
CDR3aa: CAISEVYGYTF

v_gene: TRBV15
abundance: NA
j_gene: TRBJ2-1
d_gene: NA
CDR3nt: TGTGCCACCAGCAGAGAAGCCCCTCCGTACTACAATGAGCAGTTCTTC
CDR3aa: CATSREAPPYYNEQFF

v_gene: TRBV19
abundance: NA
j_gene: TRBJ1-2
d_gene: TRBD1
CDR3nt: TGTGCCAGTAGTCCCGGGGGACAGGGGAGTCGCTACACCTTC
CDR3aa: CASSPGGQGSRYTF

v_gene: TRBV19
abundance: NA
j_gene: TRBJ2-5
d_gene: TRBD1
CDR3nt: TGTGCCAGCAAACCGGGACAGCTATCGACAGAGACCCAGTACTTC
CDR3aa: CASKPGQLSTETQYF

v_gene: TRBV12-3/TRBV12-4
abundance: NA
j_gene: TRBJ2-2
d_gene: NA
CDR3nt: TGTGCCAGCAGCCACGGGGCCGGGGAGCTGTTTTTT
CDR3aa: CASSHGAGELFF

v_gene: TRBV6-5
abundance: NA
j_gene: TRBJ2-7
d_gene: NA
CDR3nt: TGTGCCAGCAGTTATTCGCGGCAGGGAGGCTACGAGCAGTACTTC
CDR3aa: CASSYSRQGGYEQYF

v_gene: TRBV30
abundance: NA
j_gene: TRBJ2-1
d_gene: NA
CDR3nt: TGTGCCTGGAGTCCGACTAGGTATGAGCAGTTCTTC
CDR3aa: CAWSPTRYEQFF

v_gene: TRBV3-1/TRBV3-2
abundance: once
j_gene: TRBJ2-3
d_gene: NA
CDR3nt: TGTGCCAGCAGTCGTGTGGGGGGGCCAGGAGATACGCAGTATTTT
CDR3aa: CASSRVGGPGDTQYF

v_gene: TRBV5-1
abundance: NA
j_gene: TRBJ2-5
d_gene: TRBD2
CDR3nt: TGCGCCAGCAGCTCAGAGACTAGCGCGACAAGGGGGACCCAGTACTTC
CDR3aa: CASSSETSATRGTQYF

v_gene: TRBV19
abundance: NA
j_gene: TRBJ1-5
d_gene: TRBD1
CDR3nt: TGTGCCAGTAGAGGGGGCAAGGGCAATCAGCCCCAGCATTTT
CDR3aa: CASRGGKGNQPQHF

v_gene: TRBV29-1
abundance: NA
j_gene: TRBJ1-1
d_gene: NA
CDR3nt: TGCAGCGTTGAAGGCAGGACTGAAGCTTTCTTT
CDR3aa: CSVEGRTEAFF

v_gene: TRBV5-1
abundance: NA
j_gene: TRBJ1-1
d_gene: NA
CDR3nt: TGCGCCAGCAGCTTGGAAGGGGGCACTGAAGCTTTCTTT
CDR3aa: CASSLEGGTEAFF

v_gene: TRBV5-1
abundance: once
j_gene: TRBJ1-2
d_gene: TRBD1
CDR3nt: TGCGCCAGCAGCTTGAGCGGGACAGGCTATGGCTACACCTTC
CDR3aa: CASSLSGTGYGYTF

v_gene: TRBV24-1
abundance: few
j_gene: TRBJ2-2
d_gene: NA
CDR3nt: TGTGCCACCCGCCCGGAAGGACGGGGCACCGGGGAGCTGTTTTTT
CDR3aa: CATRPEGRGTGELFF

v_gene: TRBV19
abundance: NA
j_gene: TRBJ1-1
d_gene: NA
CDR3nt: TGTGCCAGTAGAGCAGGCCTGGACACTGAAGCTTTCTTT
CDR3aa: CASRAGLDTEAFF

v_gene: TRBV7-8
abundance: NA
j_gene: TRBJ1-2
d_gene: NA
CDR3nt: TGTGCCAGCAGCTTAGTTAAAGTCAGAGCAGGGGAAAATGGCTACACCTTC
CDR3aa: CASSLVKVRAGENGYTF